The 26 T cell receptor beta chains given below trace back to one sample, sequenced in a study of blood T cells in healthy people across ages. Next came a second PCR, run for about 7 to 12 cycles, which used a sample-barcoded 5' primer along with a J-beta primer mix. TCRdb analysed the 5' RACE reads with MiXCR anew, one entry per CDR3 protein. The repertoire holds 630,000 or so distinct CDR3 sequences, with about 32% as singletons. Sample: blood. The receptors originated from a woman over 75 in good health.

This clonotype is a singleton in its sample. The chain carries TRBV21-1 and TRBJ2-3; the listed D gene, TRBD1, was not tested against the DNA. TRBV21-1 constitutes a pseudogene. CDR3 length equals 15 residues. CDR3 sequence (DNA): TGTGCCAGCAGCACATCGGGACGGGGTGTAGATACGCAGTATTTT. Encoded protein: CASSTSGRGVDTQYF.

The chain employs TRBV5-1 and TRBJ2-2; 8 bases match TRBD1. V lost 5 bases and J lost 7; bases outside the gene matches: 10. The CDR3 contains 15 residues. Germline CDR1 reads SGHRS; CDR2 reads YFSETQ. In nucleotides, the CDR3 is TGCGCCAGCAGACAGACAGGGGTGGTCGGCGGGGAGCTGTTTTTT. It yields the protein CASRQTGVVGGELFF.

At least ten counts were recorded for this clonotype. The J gene is TRBJ2-5, the V gene TRBV5-1; TRBD2 might be the D (5 bases). The CDR3 consists of 15 residues. Germline V lookup: CDR1 SGHRS, CDR2 YFSETQ. V lost 2 bases to trimming and J lost 4 bases, with 15 bases between them. In DNA, the CDR3 is TGCGCCAGCAGCTTAGAGGGATATCTAGGAGAGACCCAGTACTTC. This gives the protein CASSLEGYLGETQYF.

Details on this clonotype: At one end, the junction sequence differs from germline, possibly due to a read error. This chain uses TRBV20-1 with TRBJ2-5, with 11 bases lining up with TRBD1. The CDR3 runs 15 residues. The germline V gene encodes CDR1 DFQATT and CDR2 SNEGSKA (reference sequence). The CDR3 DNA sequence: TGCAGTGCCGCCCCAGGTGGGACAGGGGGAGAGACCCAGCACTTC. Protein: CSAAPGGTGGETQHF.

This sequence joins TRBV2 and TRBJ2-7; maybe TRBD1 (5 bases). Germline lookup yields CDR1 SNHLY and CDR2 FYNNEI. The V and J ends lost 6 bases and 3 bases respectively, with 15 bases between them. This CDR3 region has 14 residues. CDR3 amino acids: CASSEDMELYEQYF. The DNA of the CDR3 is TGTGCCAGCAGCGAGGACATGGAACTCTACGAGCAGTACTTC.

This clonotype was counted many times. The chain carries TRBV9 and TRBJ2-1, with unresolved D. V was cut by 2 bases and J by 5 bases, with 11 bases left in between. The CDR3 contains 14 residues. Germline V gene lookup returns CDR1 SGDLS and CDR2 YYNGEE. CDR3 loop: CASSVASFNNEQFF. The CDR3 coding sequence is TGTGCCAGCAGCGTCGCCAGCTTTAACAATGAGCAGTTCTTC.

The chain joins TRBV9 to TRBJ1-3; D is unclear. The CDR3 loop spans 16 amino acids. V dropped 6 bases and J dropped 0 bases, with 16 bases sitting between them. Germline lookup yields CDR1 SGDLS and CDR2 YYNGEE. The CDR3 sequence is CASNVGRRSSGNTIYF. The CDR3, as DNA: TGTGCCAGCAACGTCGGACGCAGGTCCTCTGGAAACACCATATATTTT.

Of note for this clonotype: A much larger clone is a single base away; this may be a read error. The J gene is TRBJ1-5, the V gene TRBV3-1; possible D gene TRBD1, 5 bases. Germline V CDR1 and CDR2: LGHDT, YNNKEL (reference sequence). This CDR3 spans 14 amino acids. Trimming pared 2 bases from V and 3 bases from J, leaving 8 bases between. The CDR3 loop reads CASSQRGNNQPQHF. Here the CDR3 DNA reads TGTGCCAGCAGCCAAAGGGGAAACAATCAGCCCCAGCATTTT.

This clonotype came up many times. This rearrangement joins TRBV20-1 to TRBJ2-7; maybe TRBD2 (7 bases). The CDR3 covers 15 residues. The germline V and J ends were trimmed by 0 bases and 4 bases, with 16 bases remaining between them. Per the germline V gene, CDR1 is DFQATT and CDR2 is SNEGSKA (reference sequence). CDR3 amino acids: CSARDIGGPTYEQYF. The CDR3, as DNA: TGCAGTGCTAGAGATATCGGGGGGCCGACATACGAGCAGTACTTC.

Ten or more counts support this clonotype. V usage is TRBV11-2 and J usage is TRBJ2-7; D ambiguous. CDR1 SGHAT and CDR2 FQNNGV come from the germline V gene. CDR3 length: 14 residues. V gave up 6 bases and J gave up 3 bases, with 15 bases separating them. The CDR3 sequence is CASRPAWWGYEQYF. CDR3 coding DNA: TGTGCCAGCAGACCAGCGTGGTGGGGCTACGAGCAGTACTTC.

This clonotype occurred many times. This chain connects TRBV20-1 to TRBJ1-1; unclear D gene. The ends were cut back, 3 bases at V and 1 base at J, with 18 bases in the middle. The CDR3 runs to 16 residues. Germline-derived CDR1 and CDR2 are DFQATT and SNEGSKA (reference sequence). In nucleotides, the CDR3 is TGCAGTGCTAGTACCGTCCCGACCATTCAGAACACTGAAGCTTTCTTT. It translates to CSASTVPTIQNTEAFF.

V and J are TRBV4-3 and TRBJ2-2; D gene unclear. Germline V CDR1 and CDR2: LGHNA, YSLEER. The CDR3 runs 18 residues. V shed 0 bases and J shed 3 bases, with 17 bases lying between them. The CDR3 DNA follows: TGCGCCAGCAGCCAAGAGAAGAACGCAGGCACCTACACCGGGGAGCTGTTTTTT. This encodes CASSQEKNAGTYTGELFF.

This clonotype appeared a single time. V is TRBV6-6 and J is TRBJ2-7; TRBD1 matches 10 bases. CDR3 length: 16 amino acids. Germline-derived CDR1 and CDR2 are MNHNY and SVGAGI (reference sequence). Unmatched junction bases numbered 10, after V lost 5 bases and J lost 3 bases. The CDR3, as DNA: TGTGCCAGCAGTACGGGACAGGGGAAACTTAACTACGAGCAGTACTTC. It is translated as CASSTGQGKLNYEQYF.

This clonotype was found a few times. This chain uses TRBV28 with TRBJ1-2, with 12 positions matching TRBD1. Unmatched junction bases numbered 8, after V lost 5 bases and J lost 4 bases. Germline V gives CDR1 MDHEN, CDR2 SYDVKM. The CDR3 contains 16 residues. The CDR3 DNA reads as TGTGCCAGCAGTATGCCGGGACAGGGGGCCAGCTATGGCTACACCTTC. This translates into CASSMPGQGASYGYTF.

This clonotype came up many times. The chain combines TRBV12-3 or TRBV12-4 with TRBJ2-7, with 10 positions matching TRBD1. This CDR3 spans 14 amino acids. The J segment lost 5 bases and the V segment lost 5 bases, leaving 6 bases of the junction unmatched. Here the CDR3 DNA reads TGTGCCAGCAGTCGCCCGGGACAGGGGAACGAGCAGTACTTC. Protein product: CASSRPGQGNEQYF.

This sequence joins TRBV2 and TRBJ1-1; 8 bases are shared with TRBD1. The V and J ends lost 8 bases and 8 bases, in that order; junction bases with no gene match: 10. Looked up from germline, CDR1 is SNHLY and CDR2 is FYNNEI. This CDR3 spans 13 amino acids. CDR3 residues: CASSFSRTGEAFF. CDR3 nucleotide sequence: TGTGCCAGCTCATTCTCCCGGACAGGGGAAGCTTTCTTT.

V and J are TRBV7-2 and TRBJ2-7, with a tentative D call TRBD2 (5 bases). This CDR3 comprises 16 residues. Germline V gives CDR1 SGHTA, CDR2 FQGNSA. The V end was cut by 1 base, the J end by 7 bases, with 20 bases between. The CDR3 region has the DNA TGTGCCAGCAGCTTAGGCGGGCAGAGCTCCTACAATGAGCAGTACTTC. It is translated as CASSLGGQSSYNEQYF.

This chain links TRBV25-1 with TRBJ2-3; D not resolved. V lost 3 bases, J lost 2 bases, and 15 bases lay in between. CDR3 length equals 16 residues. Germline V gives CDR1 MGHDK, CDR2 SYGVNS. The CDR3 here is CASSEFTNTFTDTQYF. The CDR3 DNA reads as TGTGCCAGCAGTGAGTTTACAAACACCTTCACAGATACGCAGTATTTT. Using reference TRBV25-1 and TRBJ2-3 for the parts outside the CDR3, the full variable domain is EADIYQTPRYLVIGTGKKITLECSQTMGHDKMYWYQQDPGMELHLIHYSYGVNSTEKGDLSSESTVSRIRTEHFPLTLESARPSHTSQYLCASSEFTNTFTDTQYFGPGTRLTVL.

About this clonotype itself: A read error may explain this, as a much larger clone is one base away. The CDR3 sequence: CAISESPWTGLEKRFF. DNA for the CDR3: TGTGCCATCAGTGAGTCCCCTTGGACAGGGCTTGAAAAACGGTTTTTT. The chain recombines TRBV10-3 with TRBJ1-4, with 8 bases matching TRBD1. The CDR3 length is 16 residues. The germline gives CDR1 ENHRY, CDR2 SYGVKD.

This clonotype was recorded at least ten times. The chain couples TRBV6-2 or TRBV6-3 to TRBJ2-1; 12 bases are a match to TRBD2. Germline V gene sequence: CDR1 MNHEY, CDR2 SVGEGT. V lost 7 bases to trimming and J lost 6 bases; unmatched junction nucleotides: 4. The CDR3 runs 14 residues. The CDR3 sequence: CASTGLAGRNEQFF. The CDR3 DNA sequence: TGTGCCAGCACCGGACTAGCGGGGCGCAATGAGCAGTTCTTC.

This clonotype showed up many times. The rearrangement uses TRBV7-2 and TRBJ2-3; maybe TRBD2 (5 bases). From germline, CDR1 is SGHTA and CDR2 FQGNSA. Trimming removed 2 bases from V and 0 bases from J, with 9 bases in between. The CDR3 has 15 amino acids. The CDR3 bases are TGTGCCAGCAGCTTACGGGGTTCTAGCACAGATACGCAGTATTTT. It encodes CASSLRGSSTDTQYF.

The V call is TRBV7-2, the J call TRBJ1-2; 9 nucleotides line up with TRBD1. The germline V gene encodes CDR1 SGHTA and CDR2 FQGNSA. V lost 5 bases, J lost 5 bases, and 9 bases stayed unmatched. The CDR3 extends over 15 amino acids. CDR3 DNA sequence: TGTGCCAGCAGCCTCGGACAGGGGCAAGGGTATGGCTACACCTTC. It translates to CASSLGQGQGYGYTF. Supplemented by reference TRBV7-2 and TRBJ1-2, the full variable domain reads GAGVSQSPSNKVTEKGKDVELRCDPISGHTALYWYRQSLGQGLEFLIYFQGNSAPDKSGLPSDRFSAERTGGSVSTLTIQRTQQEDSAVYLCASSLGQGQGYGYTFGSGTRLTVV.

This chain joins TRBV3-1 and TRBJ1-6; D uncertain. The CDR3 consists of 12 residues. V gave up 4 bases and J gave up 8 bases, with 6 bases separating them. The germline CDR1 and CDR2 sequences are LGHDT and YNNKEL (reference sequence). The DNA for the CDR3 is TGTGCCAGCAGCCCCCGAGATTCACCCCTCCACTTT. Translation gives CASSPRDSPLHF. Full variable domain (rest looked up from reference TRBV3-1 and TRBJ1-6): DTAVSQTPKYLVTQMGNDKSIKCEQNLGHDTMYWYKQDSKKFLKIMFSYNNKELIINETVPNRFSPKSPDKAHLNLHINSLELGDSAVYFCASSPRDSPLHFGNGTRLTVT.

The sample holds a few counts of this clonotype. The chain combines TRBV6-5 with TRBJ1-1; D not certain. Germline lookup yields CDR1 MNHEY and CDR2 SVGAGI. The V gene lost 5 bases and the J gene lost 4 bases, with 11 bases spanning the gap. The CDR3 covers 13 residues. The CDR3 nucleotides read TGTGCCAGCAGTCCCACTATGCGCACTGAAGCTTTCTTT. Protein: CASSPTMRTEAFF.

This clonotype was seen only a few times. This may stem from a read error, because a much larger clone lies one nucleotide away. The gene calls are TRBV2 and TRBJ2-7; D tentatively reads TRBD1 or TRBD2 (5 bases each). This CDR3 contains 15 residues. Germline lookup yields CDR1 SNHLY and CDR2 FYNNEI. The ends were cut back, 2 bases at V and 3 bases at J, with 14 bases in the middle. In DNA form, the CDR3 reads TGTGCCAGCAGTGAAAGTTCGGGGACCATCTACGAGCAGTACTTC. This gives the protein CASSESSGTIYEQYF.

The sample holds a few counts of this clonotype. A much larger clone is a single base away; this may be a read error. V usage is TRBV7-2 and J usage is TRBJ1-2; no clear D. The CDR3 has 15 residues. The germline V and J ends were trimmed by 5 bases and 6 bases, with 19 bases remaining between them. Germline loops: CDR1 SGHTA, CDR2 FQGNSA. The CDR3 protein is CASSKRAGMDHGYTF. DNA for the CDR3: TGTGCCAGCAGCAAGCGGGCGGGGATGGACCATGGCTACACCTTC.